The T cell receptor (beta chain) under discussion was sequenced for a study of blood T cell repertoires in COVID-19. About the study: The United States, Italy and Spain were the sources of the acute and convalescent COVID-19 samples. The cDNA or gDNA used as material had been derived from T cells, B-cell-depleted T cells, or PBMCs.

In the study's own analysis: Counts of nucleated cells, estimated from reference gene primer amplification, were obtained. Produced via immunoSEQ multiplex PCR; TCRdb's table is partial and in-frame only. V and J calls and clone size follow that table, whereas D and trimming were derived from the DNA. The sample consists of about 150,000 clones, 84% of them appearing once. This clone was counted a single time. This CDR3 has 14 amino acids. CDR1 and CDR2 from the germline V gene are MNHEY and SVGAGI. Deletions cut 6 bases from V and 4 bases from J, with 16 bases between. This clonotype was obtained from a woman in her forties or fifties with acute or convalescent COVID-19. Sequenced material: peripheral blood. The chain joins TRBV6-5 to TRBJ2-7; D may be TRBD1 (6 bases). CDR3: CASRDLTGPYEQYF. CDR3 coding DNA: TGTGCCAGCAGGGACCTGACAGGACCTTACGAGCAGTACTTC.